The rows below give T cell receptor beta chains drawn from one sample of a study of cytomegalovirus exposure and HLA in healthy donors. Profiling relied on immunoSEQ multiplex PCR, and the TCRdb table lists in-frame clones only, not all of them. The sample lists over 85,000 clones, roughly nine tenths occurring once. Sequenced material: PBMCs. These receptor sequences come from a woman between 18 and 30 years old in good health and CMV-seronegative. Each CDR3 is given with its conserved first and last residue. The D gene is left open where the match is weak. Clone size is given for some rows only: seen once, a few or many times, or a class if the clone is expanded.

CDR3 protein: CAWSTGQARRAAFF; CDR3 DNA: TGTGCCTGGAGTACTGGACAGGCTCGTCGAGCAGCTTTCTTT; V gene: TRBV30; CDR3 length: 14; D gene: TRBD1; J gene: TRBJ1-1; clone size: -
CDR3 protein: CASSISWTQDEQLFF; CDR3 DNA: TGTGCCAGTAGTATATCCTGGACTCAGGATGAGCAACTGTTTTTT; V gene: TRBV19; CDR3 length: 15; D gene: -; J gene: TRBJ1-4; clone size: -
CDR3 protein: CASRENREGGYTF; CDR3 DNA: TGTGCCAGCAGGGAAAACAGGGAAGGCGGCTACACCTTC; V gene: TRBV9; CDR3 length: 13; D gene: -; J gene: TRBJ1-2; clone size: -
CDR3 protein: CASSQDKAFYEQYF; CDR3 DNA: TGCGCCAGCAGCCAAGATAAAGCTTTCTACGAGCAGTACTTC; V gene: TRBV4-3; CDR3 length: 14; D gene: -; J gene: TRBJ2-7; clone size: -
CDR3 protein: CASSLTATGNTEAFF; CDR3 DNA: TGTGCCAGCAGCCTAACCGCCACAGGGAACACTGAAGCTTTCTTT; V gene: TRBV25-1; CDR3 length: 15; D gene: -; J gene: TRBJ1-1; clone size: once
CDR3 protein: CASSRGGVYEQYF; CDR3 DNA: TGTGCCAGCAGCCGGGGGGGTGTCTACGAGCAGTACTTC; V gene: TRBV9; CDR3 length: 13; D gene: TRBD2; J gene: TRBJ2-7; clone size: -
CDR3 protein: CASTWRDSVDEQFF; CDR3 DNA: TGTGCCAGCACGTGGAGGGACAGTGTGGATGAGCAGTTCTTC; V gene: TRBV2; CDR3 length: 14; D gene: -; J gene: TRBJ2-1; clone size: -
CDR3 protein: CASSLKREGVTEAFF; CDR3 DNA: TGTGCCAGCAGTTTGAAGAGGGAGGGGGTCACTGAAGCTTTCTTT; V gene: TRBV27; CDR3 length: 15; D gene: -; J gene: TRBJ1-1; clone size: once
CDR3 protein: CASSLVLAGGQETQYF; CDR3 DNA: TGCGCCAGCAGCTTGGTCCTAGCGGGAGGACAAGAGACCCAGTACTTC; V gene: TRBV5-1; CDR3 length: 16; D gene: TRBD2; J gene: TRBJ2-5; clone size: -
CDR3 protein: CASSFALSSYNEQFF; CDR3 DNA: TGCGCCAGCAGCTTTGCTTTGAGCTCCTACAATGAGCAGTTCTTC; V gene: TRBV5-1; CDR3 length: 15; D gene: -; J gene: TRBJ2-1; clone size: -
CDR3 protein: CASSLEGGYNEQFF; CDR3 DNA: TGTGCCAGCAGCTTAGAAGGGGGATACAATGAGCAGTTCTTC; V gene: TRBV11-3; CDR3 length: 14; D gene: -; J gene: TRBJ2-1; clone size: -
CDR3 protein: CASWTGRYNYGYTF; CDR3 DNA: TGTGCCAGCTGGACAGGGAGATATAACTATGGCTACACCTTC; V gene: TRBV19; CDR3 length: 14; D gene: TRBD1; J gene: TRBJ1-2; clone size: -
CDR3 protein: CASSIPEGAGNTIYF; CDR3 DNA: TGTGCCAGTAGTATCCCGGAAGGGGCTGGAAACACCATATATTTT; V gene: TRBV19; CDR3 length: 15; D gene: -; J gene: TRBJ1-3; clone size: -
CDR3 protein: CASSIGREEAFF; CDR3 DNA: TGTGCCAGTAGTATAGGCCGGGAAGAAGCTTTCTTT; V gene: TRBV19; CDR3 length: 12; D gene: -; J gene: TRBJ1-1; clone size: -
CDR3 protein: CASSLEQGIYNEQFF; CDR3 DNA: TGTGCCAGCAGTTTAGAGCAGGGGATCTACAATGAGCAGTTCTTC; V gene: TRBV7-9; CDR3 length: 15; D gene: -; J gene: TRBJ2-1; clone size: -
CDR3 protein: CASSPDRDTQYF; CDR3 DNA: TGTGCCAGCTCACCTGACAGGGATACGCAGTATTTT; V gene: TRBV18; CDR3 length: 12; D gene: -; J gene: TRBJ2-3; clone size: -
CDR3 protein: CASSTGLAPTGELFF; CDR3 DNA: TGTGCCAGCAGTACCGGACTAGCGCCTACCGGGGAGCTGTTTTTT; V gene: TRBV13; CDR3 length: 15; D gene: TRBD2; J gene: TRBJ2-2; clone size: -
CDR3 protein: CASSPLGDYSNQPQHF; CDR3 DNA: TGTGCCAGCAGTCCCCTCGGGGATTATAGCAATCAGCCCCAGCATTTT; V gene: TRBV28; CDR3 length: 16; D gene: -; J gene: TRBJ1-5; clone size: few
CDR3 protein: CSVSSGTENGYTF; CDR3 DNA: TGCAGCGTATCTTCCGGGACAGAGAATGGCTACACCTTC; V gene: TRBV29-1; CDR3 length: 13; D gene: TRBD1; J gene: TRBJ1-2; clone size: -
CDR3 protein: CASSSSGVTYEQYF; CDR3 DNA: TGCGCCAGCAGCTCTAGCGGGGTAACCTACGAGCAGTACTTC; V gene: TRBV5-1; CDR3 length: 14; D gene: TRBD2; J gene: TRBJ2-7; clone size: -
CDR3 protein: CASRLAGGGNEQFF; CDR3 DNA: TGTGCCAGCAGACTAGCGGGAGGAGGGAATGAGCAGTTCTTC; V gene: TRBV27; CDR3 length: 14; D gene: TRBD2; J gene: TRBJ2-1; clone size: once
CDR3 protein: CASSLGSMNTEAFF; CDR3 DNA: TGTGCCAGCAGCTTAGGCAGTATGAACACTGAAGCTTTCTTT; V gene: TRBV7-3; CDR3 length: 14; D gene: -; J gene: TRBJ1-1; clone size: -
CDR3 protein: CATSSSGQGGYNEQFF; CDR3 DNA: TGTGCCACCAGCAGCTCGGGACAGGGAGGCTACAATGAGCAGTTCTTC; V gene: TRBV15; CDR3 length: 16; D gene: TRBD1; J gene: TRBJ2-1; clone size: -
CDR3 protein: CASTPEGTGRYEQYF; CDR3 DNA: TGTGCCAGCACTCCCGAGGGGACAGGGCGATACGAGCAGTACTTC; V gene: TRBV6-6; CDR3 length: 15; D gene: TRBD1; J gene: TRBJ2-7; clone size: -
CDR3 protein: CASSPRRGSYGYTF; CDR3 DNA: TGCGCCAGCAGCCCAAGAAGGGGAAGCTATGGCTACACCTTC; V gene: TRBV4-3; CDR3 length: 14; D gene: -; J gene: TRBJ1-2; clone size: -
CDR3 protein: CATSITRQLRPTNEKLFF; CDR3 DNA: TGTGCCACCAGCATAACGAGACAGCTAAGACCCACTAATGAAAAACTGTTTTTT; V gene: TRBV15; CDR3 length: 18; D gene: -; J gene: TRBJ1-4; clone size: -